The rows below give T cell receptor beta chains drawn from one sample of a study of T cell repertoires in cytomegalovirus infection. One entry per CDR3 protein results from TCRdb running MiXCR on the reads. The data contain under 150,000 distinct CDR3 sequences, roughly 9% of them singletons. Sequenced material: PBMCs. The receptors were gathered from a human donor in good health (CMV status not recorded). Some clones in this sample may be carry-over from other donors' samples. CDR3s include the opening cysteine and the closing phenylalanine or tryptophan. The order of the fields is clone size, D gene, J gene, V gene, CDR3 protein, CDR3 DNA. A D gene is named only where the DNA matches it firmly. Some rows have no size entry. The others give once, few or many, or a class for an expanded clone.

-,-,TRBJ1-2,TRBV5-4,CASTEPDGLYGYTF,TGTGCCAGCACCGAGCCCGACGGACTCTATGGCTACACCTTC
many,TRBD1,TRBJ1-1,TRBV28,CASSHGGQGVNTEAFF,TGTGCCAGCAGCCATGGTGGACAGGGTGTGAACACTGAAGCTTTCTTT
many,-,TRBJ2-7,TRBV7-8,CASSLRHEQYF,TGTGCCAGCAGCTTAAGACACGAGCAGTACTTC
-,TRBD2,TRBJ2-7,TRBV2,CASSERTSGSYEQYF,TGTGCCAGCAGTGAACGGACTAGCGGCTCCTACGAGCAGTACTTC
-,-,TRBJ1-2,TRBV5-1,CASSLDLGRNYGYTF,TGCGCCAGCAGCTTGGACCTAGGACGAAACTATGGCTACACCTTC
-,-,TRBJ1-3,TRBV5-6,CASSSSSGNTIYF,TGTGCCAGCAGCTCAAGCTCTGGAAACACCATATATTTT
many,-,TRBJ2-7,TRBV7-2,CASSKQGSYEQYF,TGTGCCAGCAGCAAACAGGGTTCCTACGAGCAGTACTTC
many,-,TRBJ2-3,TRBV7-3,CASSLPADTQYF,TGTGCCAGCAGCTTACCGGCAGATACGCAGTATTTT
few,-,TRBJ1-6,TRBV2,CASSADRLLNSPLHF,TGTGCCAGCAGTGCCGACAGACTACTTAATTCACCCCTCCACTTT
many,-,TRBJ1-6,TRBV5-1,CASSLDAGNNSPLHF,TGCGCCAGCAGCTTGGATGCAGGGAATAATTCACCCCTCCACTTT
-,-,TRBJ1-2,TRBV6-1,CASSREEGTYGYTF,TGTGCCAGCAGCCGCGAAGAGGGGACCTATGGCTACACCTTC
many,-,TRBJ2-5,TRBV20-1,CSARTGTSSGETQYF,TGCAGTGCTAGAACCGGGACATCCTCAGGGGAGACCCAGTACTTC
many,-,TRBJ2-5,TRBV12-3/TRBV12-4,CASSFGTSTETQYF,TGTGCCAGCAGTTTCGGTACGTCCACGGAGACCCAGTACTTC
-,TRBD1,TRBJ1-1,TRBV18,CASSPAGDRGRTEAFF,TGTGCCAGCTCACCTGCGGGGGACAGGGGTCGCACTGAAGCTTTCTTT
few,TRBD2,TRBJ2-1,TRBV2,CASRPRTSGGLGEQFF,TGTGCCAGCAGACCTCGGACTAGCGGGGGGCTCGGTGAGCAGTTCTTC
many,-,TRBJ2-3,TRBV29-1,CSVERDQHTQYF,TGCAGCGTTGAAAGGGACCAACATACGCAGTATTTT
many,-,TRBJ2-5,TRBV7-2,CASSLPTNQETQYF,TGTGCCAGCAGCCTCCCCACAAACCAAGAGACCCAGTACTTC
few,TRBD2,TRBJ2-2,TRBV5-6,CASSLAGLGGELFF,TGTGCCAGCAGCCTAGCGGGGCTGGGCGGGGAGCTGTTTTTT
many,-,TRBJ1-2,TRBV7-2,CASSFWGRGGYTF,TGTGCCAGCAGCTTTTGGGGGCGCGGGGGCTACACCTTC
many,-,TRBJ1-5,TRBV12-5,CASGLDNPVWPQHF,TGTGCTAGTGGTTTGGATAACCCCGTTTGGCCCCAGCATTTT
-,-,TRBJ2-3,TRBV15,CATDRGLSTDTQYF,TGTGCCACCGATCGAGGGCTTTCCACAGATACGCAGTATTTT
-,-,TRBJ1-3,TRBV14,CASSQMSSIYF,TGTGCCAGCAGCCAAATGTCGTCCATATATTTT
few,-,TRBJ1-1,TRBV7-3,CASSLLGFGTEAFF,TGTGCCAGCAGCTTACTGGGGTTTGGCACTGAAGCTTTCTTT
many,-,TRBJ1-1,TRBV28,CASLTGNTEAFF,TGTGCCAGCCTGACAGGGAACACTGAAGCTTTCTTT
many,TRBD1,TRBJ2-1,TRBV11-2,CASSTDRGQYNEQFF,TGTGCCAGCAGCACAGACAGGGGACAGTACAATGAGCAGTTCTTC
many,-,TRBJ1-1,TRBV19,CASSRLTRGSRTEAFF,TGTGCCAGTAGTCGCCTTACCCGGGGATCCCGGACTGAAGCTTTCTTT
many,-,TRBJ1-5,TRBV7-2,CASSSNPGIQPQHF,TGTGCCAGCAGCTCAAACCCCGGGATCCAGCCCCAGCATTTT
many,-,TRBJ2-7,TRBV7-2,CASRPGGSSYEQYF,TGTGCCAGCAGACCAGGGGGGAGCTCCTACGAGCAGTACTTC
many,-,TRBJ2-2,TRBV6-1,CASNDRNTGELFF,TGTGCCAGCAACGACCGTAACACCGGGGAGCTGTTTTTT
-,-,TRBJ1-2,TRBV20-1,CSAPASRDLVINYGYTF,TGCAGTGCTCCGGCGTCCCGGGACCTCGTTATAAACTATGGCTACACCTTC
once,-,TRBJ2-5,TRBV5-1,CASSFGGETQYF,TGCGCCAGCAGCTTCGGCGGGGAGACCCAGTACTTC
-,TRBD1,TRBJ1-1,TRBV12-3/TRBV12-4,CASNSRQGFSTEAFF,TGTGCCAGCAATAGTAGACAGGGGTTTAGCACTGAAGCTTTCTTT